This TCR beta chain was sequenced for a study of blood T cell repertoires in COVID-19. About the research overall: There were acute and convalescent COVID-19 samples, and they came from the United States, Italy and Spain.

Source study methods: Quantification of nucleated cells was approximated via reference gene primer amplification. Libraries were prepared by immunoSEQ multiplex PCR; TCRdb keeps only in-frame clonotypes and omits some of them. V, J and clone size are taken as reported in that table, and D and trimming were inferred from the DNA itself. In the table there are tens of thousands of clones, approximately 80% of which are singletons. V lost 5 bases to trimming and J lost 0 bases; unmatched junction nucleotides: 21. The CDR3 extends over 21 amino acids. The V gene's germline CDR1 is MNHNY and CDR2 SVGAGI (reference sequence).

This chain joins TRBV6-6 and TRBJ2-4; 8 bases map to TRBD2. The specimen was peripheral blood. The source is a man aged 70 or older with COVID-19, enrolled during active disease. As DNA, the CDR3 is TGTGCCAGCAGTCTTTGGGCACCGGGAGGGGGTGATATTATAGCCAAAAACATTCAGTACTTC. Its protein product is CASSLWAPGGGDIIAKNIQYF.